The clone carrying this T cell receptor beta chain was recorded a few times. Its antigen is undetermined. Produced via immunoSEQ multiplex PCR; TCRdb's table is partial and in-frame only. The profile shows 60,000 to 70,000 clones, 87% of them singletons. No infections or other immune events were documented during collection. V was shortened by 5 bases and J by 1 base, with 11 bases between the two germline ends. The length of the CDR3 is 15 residues. Germline-derived CDR1 and CDR2 are WNHNN and SYGVQD (reference sequence). This sample was included in a study of identifying expanded T cells in peripheral blood. Study-wide results and caveats: Over approximately two and four weeks, about 16 and 19 clones changed, versus around 1.3 between replicates. Across healthy donors, higher total template counts meant significantly greater roughly 2-week count variance.

The receptor's source is a person aged 18-70 years in good health. The sample taken for sequencing was blood. The chain links TRBV10-1 to TRBJ2-2; D might be TRBD1 (5 bases). CDR3 in DNA: TGCGCCAGCAGTTCTTCCGGACAGAACACCGGGGAGCTGTTTTTT. Protein sequence: CASSSSGQNTGELFF.